This TCR beta chain originates from a study of T-cell reconstitution after alpha-beta-depleted transplantation in children. Construction of the TCRbeta library involved unique molecular identifiers. TCRdb re-called the PCR reads through MiXCR, storing one row per CDR3 protein. The sample holds some 490,000 distinct CDR3 sequences, around 12% seen once. This clonotype has just a few counts. V lost 5 bases to trimming and J lost 1 base; unmatched junction nucleotides: 7. The CDR3 extends over 18 amino acids. The rearrangement joins TRBV12-3 or TRBV12-4 to TRBJ2-4, with TRBD2 matching 14 bases. The sequencing here drew on PBMCs from the stem cell graft donor, taken from the stem cell graft. This sequence was found in a human donor who donated a stem cell graft to a child with combined immunodeficiency. CDR3 DNA sequence: TGTGCCAGCAGTCCGGGACTAGCGGGAGTTGGGGCCAAAAACATTCAGTACTTC. Its protein product is CASSPGLAGVGAKNIQYF.